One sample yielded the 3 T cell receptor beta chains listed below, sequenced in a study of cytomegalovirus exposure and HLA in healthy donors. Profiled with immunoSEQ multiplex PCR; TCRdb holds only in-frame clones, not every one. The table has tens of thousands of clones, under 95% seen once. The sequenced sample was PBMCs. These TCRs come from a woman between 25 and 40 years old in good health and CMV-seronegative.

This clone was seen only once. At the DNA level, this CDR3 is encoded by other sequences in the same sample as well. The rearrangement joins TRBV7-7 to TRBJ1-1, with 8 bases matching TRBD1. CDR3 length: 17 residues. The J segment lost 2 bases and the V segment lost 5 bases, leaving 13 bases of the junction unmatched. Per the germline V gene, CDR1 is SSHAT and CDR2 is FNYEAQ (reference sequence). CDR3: CASSPFPPGQENTEAFF. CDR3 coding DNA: TGTGCCAGCAGCCCCTTCCCACCGGGACAGGAAAACACTGAAGCTTTCTTT.

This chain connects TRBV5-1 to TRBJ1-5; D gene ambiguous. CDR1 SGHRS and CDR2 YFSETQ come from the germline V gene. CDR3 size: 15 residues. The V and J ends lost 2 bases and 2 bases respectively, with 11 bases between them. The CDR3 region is CASSFRGERNQPQHF. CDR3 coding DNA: TGCGCCAGCAGCTTCCGCGGGGAACGCAATCAGCCCCAGCATTTT.

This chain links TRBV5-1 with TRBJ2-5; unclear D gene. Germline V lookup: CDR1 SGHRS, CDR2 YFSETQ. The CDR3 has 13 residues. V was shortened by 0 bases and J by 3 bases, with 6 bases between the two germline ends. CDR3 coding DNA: TGCGCCAGCAGCTTGGTGGTAGAAGAGACCCAGTACTTC. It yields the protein CASSLVVEETQYF. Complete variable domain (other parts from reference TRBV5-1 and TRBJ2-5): KAGVTQTPRYLIKTRGQQVTLSCSPISGHRSVSWYQQTPGQGLQFLFEYFSETQRNKGNFPGRFSGRQFSNSRSEMNVSTLELGDSALYLCASSLVVEETQYFGPGTRLLVL.